A single TCR beta chain is shown here with its context. Its target is not known. PCR amplification relied on 60 Vbeta primers (plus 13 Jbeta primers). Only in-frame clones appear in the TCRdb table, and some are missing; sequencing was by immunoSEQ multiplex PCR. The sample has fewer than 150,000 clones. The data belong to a study of cytomegalovirus exposure and HLA in healthy donors. General study findings and limits: As a later analysis revealed, most CMV-associated TCR beta chains appeared HLA-restricted. A previous analysis found most TCR beta V segments productive roughly 90% or roughly 30% of the time.

The germline V gene encodes CDR1 MNHNY and CDR2 SVGAGI (reference sequence). Losses at the gene ends were 2 bases for V and 7 bases for J; bases not matched to a gene: 2. This CDR3 has 12 residues. Sample: PBMCs. The TCR was taken from a middle-aged man in good health and CMV-seronegative. This chain uses TRBV6-6 with TRBJ2-7, with 7 bases that match TRBD2. The CDR3 reads CASSYPGGEQYF. The CDR3 DNA follows: TGTGCCAGCAGTTACCCCGGGGGGGAGCAGTACTTC.